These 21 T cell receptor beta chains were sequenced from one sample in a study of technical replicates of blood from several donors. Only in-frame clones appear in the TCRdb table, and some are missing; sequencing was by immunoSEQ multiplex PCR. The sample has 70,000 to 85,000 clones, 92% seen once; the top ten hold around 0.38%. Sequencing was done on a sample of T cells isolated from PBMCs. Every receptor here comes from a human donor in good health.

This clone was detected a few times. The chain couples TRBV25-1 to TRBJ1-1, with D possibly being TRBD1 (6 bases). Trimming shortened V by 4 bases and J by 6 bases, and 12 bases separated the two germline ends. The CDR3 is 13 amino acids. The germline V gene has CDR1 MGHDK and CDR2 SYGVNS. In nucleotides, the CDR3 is TGTGCCAGCAGTGCTGGACAGTGGCCTGAAGCTTTCTTT. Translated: CASSAGQWPEAFF.

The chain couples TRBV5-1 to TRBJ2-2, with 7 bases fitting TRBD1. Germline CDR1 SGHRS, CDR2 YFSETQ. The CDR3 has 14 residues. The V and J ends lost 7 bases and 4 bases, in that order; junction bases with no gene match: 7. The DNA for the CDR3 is TGCGCCAGCGGCGAACAGGGGCGCACCGGGGAGCTGTTTTTT. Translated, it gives CASGEQGRTGELFF.

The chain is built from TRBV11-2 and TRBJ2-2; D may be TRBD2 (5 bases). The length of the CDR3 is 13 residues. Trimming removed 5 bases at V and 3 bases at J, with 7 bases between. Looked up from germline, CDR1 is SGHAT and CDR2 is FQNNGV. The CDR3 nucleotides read TGTGCCAGCAGCACTAGGGACACCGGGGAGCTGTTTTTT. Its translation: CASSTRDTGELFF.

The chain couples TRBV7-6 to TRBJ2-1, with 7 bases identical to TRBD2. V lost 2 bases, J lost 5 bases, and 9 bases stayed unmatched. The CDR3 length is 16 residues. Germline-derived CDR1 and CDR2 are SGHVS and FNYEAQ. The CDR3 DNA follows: TGTGCCAGCAGCTTATCCGGGGAGGGGAGTGACAATGAGCAGTTCTTC. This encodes CASSLSGEGSDNEQFF. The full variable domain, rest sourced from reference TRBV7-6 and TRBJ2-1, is GAGVSQSPRYKVTKRGQDVALRCDPISGHVSLYWYRQALGQGPEFLTYFNYEAQQDKSGLPNDRFSAERPEGSISTLTIQRTEQRDSAMYRCASSLSGEGSDNEQFFGPGTRLTVL.

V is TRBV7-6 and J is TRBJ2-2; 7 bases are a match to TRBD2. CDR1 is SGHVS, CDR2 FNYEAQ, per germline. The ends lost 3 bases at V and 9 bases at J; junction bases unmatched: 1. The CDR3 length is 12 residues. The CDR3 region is CASSLRGRELFF. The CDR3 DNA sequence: TGTGCCAGCAGCTTGCGGGGGAGGGAGCTGTTTTTT.

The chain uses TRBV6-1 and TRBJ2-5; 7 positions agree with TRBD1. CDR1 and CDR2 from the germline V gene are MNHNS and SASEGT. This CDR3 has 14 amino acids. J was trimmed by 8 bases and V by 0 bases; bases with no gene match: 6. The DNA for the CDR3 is TGTGCCAGCAGTGAAGCGGCAGGGGGTTTCACCCAGTACTTC. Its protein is CASSEAAGGFTQYF.

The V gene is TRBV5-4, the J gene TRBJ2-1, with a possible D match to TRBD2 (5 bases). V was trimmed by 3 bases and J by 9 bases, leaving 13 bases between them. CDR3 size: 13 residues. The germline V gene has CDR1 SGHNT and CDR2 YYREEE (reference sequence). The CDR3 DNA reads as TGTGCCAGCAGCTCGCTGGGAGCAACTGAGCAGTTCTTC. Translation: CASSSLGATEQFF.

The CDR3 here is CASSFTWEEQYF. DNA of the CDR3: TGTGCCAGCAGCTTCACCTGGGAGGAGCAGTACTTC. The V gene is TRBV7-3, the J gene TRBJ2-7; TRBD2 is a possible D gene (5 bases). Germline CDR1 and CDR2: SGHTA and FQGTGA. The CDR3 sequence is 12 residues long. Trimming took off 3 bases at V and 7 bases at J, with 10 bases between the two ends. The variable domain in full, with the rest retrieved from reference TRBV7-3 and TRBJ2-7, is GAGVSQTPSNKVTEKGKYVELRCDPISGHTALYWYRQSLGQGPEFLIYFQGTGAADDSGLPNDRFFAVRPEGSVSTLKIQRTERGDSAVYLCASSFTWEEQYFGPGTRLTVT.

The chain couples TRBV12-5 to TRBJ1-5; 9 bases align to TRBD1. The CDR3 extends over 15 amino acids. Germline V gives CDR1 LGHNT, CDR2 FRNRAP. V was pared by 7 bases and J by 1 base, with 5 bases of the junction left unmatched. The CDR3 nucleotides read TGTGCTAGTGCATGGGGACAGGGAAGCAATCAGCCCCAGCATTTT. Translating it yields CASAWGQGSNQPQHF.

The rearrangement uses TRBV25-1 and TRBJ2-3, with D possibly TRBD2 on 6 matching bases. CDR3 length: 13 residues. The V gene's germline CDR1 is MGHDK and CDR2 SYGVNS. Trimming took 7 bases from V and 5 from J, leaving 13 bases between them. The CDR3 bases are TGTGCCAGCAACTCGGGAGTAGGAGATACGCAGTATTTT. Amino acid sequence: CASNSGVGDTQYF.

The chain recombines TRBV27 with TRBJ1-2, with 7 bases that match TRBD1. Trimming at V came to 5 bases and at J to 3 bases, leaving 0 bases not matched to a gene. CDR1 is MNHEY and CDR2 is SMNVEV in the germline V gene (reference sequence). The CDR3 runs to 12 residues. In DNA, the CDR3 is TGTGCCAGCAGTACAGGGGACTATGGCTACACCTTC. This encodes CASSTGDYGYTF.

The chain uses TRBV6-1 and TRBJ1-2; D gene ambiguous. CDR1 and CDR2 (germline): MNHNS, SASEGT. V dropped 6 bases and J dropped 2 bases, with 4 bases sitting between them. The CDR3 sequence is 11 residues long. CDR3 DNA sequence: TGTGCCAGCAGAGCAAACTATGGCTACACCTTC. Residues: CASRANYGYTF.

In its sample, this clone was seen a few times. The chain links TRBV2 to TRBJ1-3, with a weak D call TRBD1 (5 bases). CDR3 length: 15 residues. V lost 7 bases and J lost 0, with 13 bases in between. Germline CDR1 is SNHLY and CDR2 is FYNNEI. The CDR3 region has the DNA TGTGCCAGCATCAGTGAGACAGCCTCTGGAAACACCATATATTTT. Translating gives CASISETASGNTIYF.

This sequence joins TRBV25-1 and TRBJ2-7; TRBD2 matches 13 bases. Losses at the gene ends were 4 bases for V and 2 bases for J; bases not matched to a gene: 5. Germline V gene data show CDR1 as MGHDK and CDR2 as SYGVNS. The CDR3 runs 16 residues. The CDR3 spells CASSGGLAGTPYEQYF. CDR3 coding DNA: TGTGCCAGCAGTGGGGGACTAGCGGGAACACCCTACGAGCAGTACTTC.

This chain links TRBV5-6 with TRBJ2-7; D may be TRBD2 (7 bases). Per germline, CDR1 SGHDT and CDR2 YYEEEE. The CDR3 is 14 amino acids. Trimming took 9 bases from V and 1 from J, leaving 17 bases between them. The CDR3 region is CATGGLANSYEQYF. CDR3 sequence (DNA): TGTGCCACCGGGGGGCTAGCGAATTCCTACGAGCAGTACTTC.

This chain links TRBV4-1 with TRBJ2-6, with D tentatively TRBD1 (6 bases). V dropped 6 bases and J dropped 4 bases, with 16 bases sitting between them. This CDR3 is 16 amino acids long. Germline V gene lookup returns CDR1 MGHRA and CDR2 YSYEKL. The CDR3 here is CASSPGTPFGANVLTF. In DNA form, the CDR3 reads TGCGCCAGCAGTCCCGGGACACCTTTCGGGGCCAACGTCCTGACTTTC.

The CDR3 DNA is TGTGCCAGCATTAGGACAGGACAAGGTCACGGGGAGCTGTTTTTT. Protein: CASIRTGQGHGELFF. This chain links TRBV6-1 with TRBJ2-2; TRBD1 matches 7 bases. The CDR3 extends over 15 amino acids. Unmatched junction bases numbered 12, after V lost 7 bases and J lost 7 bases. The germline gives CDR1 MNHNS, CDR2 SASEGT.

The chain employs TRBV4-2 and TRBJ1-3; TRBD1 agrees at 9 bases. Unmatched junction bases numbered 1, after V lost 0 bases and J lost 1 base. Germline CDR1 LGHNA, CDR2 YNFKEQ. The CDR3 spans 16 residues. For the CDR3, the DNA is TGTGCCAGCAGCCAAGAACAGGGGGCTTCTGGAAACACCATATATTTT. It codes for CASSQEQGASGNTIYF.

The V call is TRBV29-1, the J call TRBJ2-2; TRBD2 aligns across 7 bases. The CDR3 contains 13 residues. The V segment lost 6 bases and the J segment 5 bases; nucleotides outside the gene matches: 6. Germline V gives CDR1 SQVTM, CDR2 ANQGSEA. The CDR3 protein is CSVPGGGTGELFF. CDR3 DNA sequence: TGCAGCGTCCCGGGAGGAGGGACCGGGGAGCTGTTTTTT.

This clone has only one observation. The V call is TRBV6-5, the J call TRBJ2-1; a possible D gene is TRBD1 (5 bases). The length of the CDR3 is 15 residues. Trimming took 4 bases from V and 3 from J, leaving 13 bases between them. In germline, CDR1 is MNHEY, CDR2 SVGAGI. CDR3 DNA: TGTGCCAGCAGTTTAGGGGATACCTACTACAATGAGCAGTTCTTC. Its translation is CASSLGDTYYNEQFF.

CDR3 sequence (DNA): TGTGCCAGCAGCGTAGTAGTCGGGAGTAGGGATACGCAGTATTTT. It is translated as CASSVVVGSRDTQYF. The chain joins TRBV9 to TRBJ2-3, with D tentatively TRBD2 (6 bases). V was shortened by 0 bases and J by 6 bases, with 14 bases between the two germline ends. CDR1 and CDR2 (germline): SGDLS, YYNGEE. This CDR3 has 15 residues.